This T cell receptor (beta chain) was observed in a study of T cell repertoires in cytomegalovirus infection. Study at large: Indications of both CMV infection and matching HLA type were provided by public TCR beta signatures.

The V gene lost 7 bases and the J gene lost 2 bases, with 14 bases spanning the gap. CDR3 length equals 13 residues. CDR1 GTSNPN and CDR2 SVGIG come from the germline V gene (reference sequence). Overall study findings and caveats: Dominating the ex vivo response were TCR beta clonotypes that were CMV-specific and HLA-C-restricted. Cumulative public TCR beta family frequency identified carriers of CMV plus the relevant HLA.

TCRdb re-analysed the reads in MiXCR, keeping a single row per CDR3 protein. The data show around 210,000 distinct CDR3 sequences, with approximately 6.7% seen just once and around 6.5% held by the top ten. This clonotype has more than one count but fewer than ten. Its antigen is unknown. The clonotype comes from a human donor in good health (CMV status not recorded). Some clones in this sample may be carry-over from other donors' samples. This chain links TRBV30 with TRBJ2-5; D may be TRBD1 (6 bases). The sequenced sample consisted of PBMCs. The DNA for the CDR3 is TGTGCCTTAGGGACACCAGTTCAAGAGACCCAGTACTTC. Translation: CALGTPVQETQYF.